This TCR beta chain came from a study of blood T cell repertoires in COVID-19. The wider study: Material from acute and convalescent COVID-19 was sourced from the United States, Italy and Spain. T cells, B-cell-depleted T cells, or PBMCs supplied cDNA or gDNA.

Germline-derived CDR1 and CDR2 are KGHDR and SFDVKD. The CDR3 consists of 13 residues. This clone was picked up a small number of times. A junction boundary mismatches the germline segment, possibly from a read error. Per the original data handling: The assay estimated nucleated cells by amplifying reference gene primers. The repertoire was sequenced with immunoSEQ multiplex PCR; TCRdb's copy has only in-frame clones and lacks some. V, J and clone size were drawn from that table, and D and trimming were deduced from the DNA. Found here are some 48,000 clones, roughly 84% of them singletons; the top ten hold around 6.4%.

This chain joins TRBV24-1 and TRBJ2-2, with D possibly being TRBD1 (5 bases). This TCR came from a woman aged 60-70 years with acute or convalescent COVID-19. The sequencing input was peripheral blood. CDR3 amino acids: CATRDSGTGELFF. CDR3 bases: TGTGCCACCAGGGATTCAGGGACCGGGGAGCTGTTTTTT.